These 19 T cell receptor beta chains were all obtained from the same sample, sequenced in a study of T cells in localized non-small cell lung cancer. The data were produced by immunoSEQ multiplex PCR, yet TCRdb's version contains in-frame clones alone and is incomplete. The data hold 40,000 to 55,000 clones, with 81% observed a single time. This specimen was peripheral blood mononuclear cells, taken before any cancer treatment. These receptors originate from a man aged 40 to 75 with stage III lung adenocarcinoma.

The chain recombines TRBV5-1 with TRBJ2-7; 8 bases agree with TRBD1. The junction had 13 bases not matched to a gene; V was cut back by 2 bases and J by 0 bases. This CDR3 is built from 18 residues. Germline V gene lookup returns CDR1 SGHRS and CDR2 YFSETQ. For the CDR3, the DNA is TGCGCCAGCAGCTTATCCCCGGGGACAGGCTTGAGCTCCTACGAGCAGTACTTC. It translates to CASSLSPGTGLSSYEQYF.

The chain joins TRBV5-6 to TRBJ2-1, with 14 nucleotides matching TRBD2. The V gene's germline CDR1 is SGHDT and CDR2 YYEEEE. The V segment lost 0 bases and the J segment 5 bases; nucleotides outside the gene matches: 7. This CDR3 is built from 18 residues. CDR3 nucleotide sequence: TGTGCCAGCAGCTTGGGACTAGCGGGGGGGCCAATTCACAATGAGCAGTTCTTC. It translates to CASSLGLAGGPIHNEQFF.

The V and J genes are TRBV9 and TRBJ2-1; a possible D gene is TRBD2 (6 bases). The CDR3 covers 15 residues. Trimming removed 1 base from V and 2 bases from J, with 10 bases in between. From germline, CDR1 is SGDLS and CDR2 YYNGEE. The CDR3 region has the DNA TGTGCCAGCAGCGTACGGGGGACCCCCTACAATGAGCAGTTCTTC. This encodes CASSVRGTPYNEQFF.

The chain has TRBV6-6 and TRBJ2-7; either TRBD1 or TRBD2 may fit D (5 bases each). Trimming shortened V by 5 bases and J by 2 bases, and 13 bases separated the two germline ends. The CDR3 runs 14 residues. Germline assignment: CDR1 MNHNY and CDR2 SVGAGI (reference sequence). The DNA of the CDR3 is TGTGCCAGCAGTGCACCGGGACCCCCCTACGAGCAGTACTTC. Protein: CASSAPGPPYEQYF.

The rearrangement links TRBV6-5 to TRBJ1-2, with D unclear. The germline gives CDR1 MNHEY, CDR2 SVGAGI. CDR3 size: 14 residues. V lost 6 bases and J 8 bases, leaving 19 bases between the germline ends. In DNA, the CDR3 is TGTGCCAGCAGCCTCGGACGGATTCCTACCGGCTACACCTTC. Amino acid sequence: CASSLGRIPTGYTF.

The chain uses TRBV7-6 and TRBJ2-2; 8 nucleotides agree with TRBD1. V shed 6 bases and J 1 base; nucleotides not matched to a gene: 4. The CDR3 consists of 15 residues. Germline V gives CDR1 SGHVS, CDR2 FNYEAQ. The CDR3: CASRGDRMNTGELFF. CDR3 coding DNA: TGTGCCAGCAGGGGGGACAGGATGAACACCGGGGAGCTGTTTTTT.

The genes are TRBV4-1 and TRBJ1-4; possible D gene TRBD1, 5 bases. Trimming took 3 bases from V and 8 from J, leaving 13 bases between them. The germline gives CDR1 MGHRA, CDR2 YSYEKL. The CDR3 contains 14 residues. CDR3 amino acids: CASSQHRRAEKLFF. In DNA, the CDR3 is TGCGCCAGCAGCCAGCACAGGAGGGCCGAAAAACTGTTTTTT.

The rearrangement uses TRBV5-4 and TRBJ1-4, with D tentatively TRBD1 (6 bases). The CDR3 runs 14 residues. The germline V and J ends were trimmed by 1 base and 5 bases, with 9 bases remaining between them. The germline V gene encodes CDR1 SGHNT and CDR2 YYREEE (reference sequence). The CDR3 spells CASSLTGANEKLFF. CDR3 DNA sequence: TGTGCCAGCAGCTTGACGGGGGCCAATGAAAAACTGTTTTTT. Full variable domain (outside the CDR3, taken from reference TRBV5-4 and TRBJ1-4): ETGVTQSPTHLIKTRGQQVTLRCSSQSGHNTVSWYQQALGQGPQFIFQYYREEENGRGNFPPRFSGLQFPNYSSELNVNALELDDSALYLCASSLTGANEKLFFGSGTQLSVL.

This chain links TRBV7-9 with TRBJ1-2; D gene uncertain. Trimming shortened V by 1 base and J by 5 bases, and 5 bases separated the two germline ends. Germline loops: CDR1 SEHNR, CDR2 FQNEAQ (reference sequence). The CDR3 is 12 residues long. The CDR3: CASSLGGYGYTF. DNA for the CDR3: TGTGCCAGCAGCTTAGGCGGGTATGGCTACACCTTC.

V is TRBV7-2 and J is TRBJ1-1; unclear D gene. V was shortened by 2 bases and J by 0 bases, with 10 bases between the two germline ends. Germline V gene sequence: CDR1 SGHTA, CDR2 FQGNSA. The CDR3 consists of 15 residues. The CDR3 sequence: CASSLWGVMNTEAFF. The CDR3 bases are TGTGCCAGCAGCTTATGGGGAGTTATGAACACTGAAGCTTTCTTT.

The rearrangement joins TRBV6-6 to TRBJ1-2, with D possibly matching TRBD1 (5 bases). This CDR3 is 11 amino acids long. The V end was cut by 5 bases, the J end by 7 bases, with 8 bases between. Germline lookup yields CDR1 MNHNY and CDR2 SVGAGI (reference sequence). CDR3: CASSTGGGYTF. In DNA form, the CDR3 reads TGTGCCAGCAGTACCGGGGGTGGCTACACCTTC.

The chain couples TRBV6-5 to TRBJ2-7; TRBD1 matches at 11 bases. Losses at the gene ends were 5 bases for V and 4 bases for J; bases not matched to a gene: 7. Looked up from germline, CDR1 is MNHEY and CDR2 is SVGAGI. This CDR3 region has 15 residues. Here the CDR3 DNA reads TGTGCCAGCAGTACTCCGGGACAGGGGGAATACGAGCAGTACTTC. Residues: CASSTPGQGEYEQYF.

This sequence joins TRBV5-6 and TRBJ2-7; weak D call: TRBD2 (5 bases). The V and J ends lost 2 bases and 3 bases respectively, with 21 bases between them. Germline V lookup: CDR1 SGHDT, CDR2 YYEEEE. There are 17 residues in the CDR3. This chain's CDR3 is CASSLNPALRELYEQYF. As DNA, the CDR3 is TGTGCCAGCAGCTTAAACCCGGCGCTCCGGGAACTCTACGAGCAGTACTTC.

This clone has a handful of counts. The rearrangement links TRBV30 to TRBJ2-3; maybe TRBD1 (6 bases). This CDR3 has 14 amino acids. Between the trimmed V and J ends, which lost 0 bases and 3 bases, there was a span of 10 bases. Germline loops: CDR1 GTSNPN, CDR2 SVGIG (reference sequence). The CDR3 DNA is TGTGCCTGGAGTGTAGGGGGTTGGACAGATACGCAGTATTTT. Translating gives CAWSVGGWTDTQYF.

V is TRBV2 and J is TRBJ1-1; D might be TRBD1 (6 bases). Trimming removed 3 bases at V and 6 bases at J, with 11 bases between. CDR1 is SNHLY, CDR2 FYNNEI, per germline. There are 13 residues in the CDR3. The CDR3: CASSDRGTPEAFF. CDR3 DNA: TGTGCCAGCAGTGACCGTGGGACACCTGAAGCTTTCTTT.

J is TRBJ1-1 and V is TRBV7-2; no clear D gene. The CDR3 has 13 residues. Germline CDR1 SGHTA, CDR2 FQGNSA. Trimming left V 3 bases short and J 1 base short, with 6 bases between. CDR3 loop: CASSLMENTEAFF. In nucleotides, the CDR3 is TGTGCCAGCAGCTTGATGGAGAACACTGAAGCTTTCTTT.

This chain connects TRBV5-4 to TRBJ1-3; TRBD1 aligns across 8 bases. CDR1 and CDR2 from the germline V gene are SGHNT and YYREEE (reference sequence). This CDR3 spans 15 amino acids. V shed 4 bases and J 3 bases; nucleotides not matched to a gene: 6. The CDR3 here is CASSAQTGDGNTIYF. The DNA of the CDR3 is TGTGCCAGCAGCGCTCAGACAGGGGATGGAAACACCATATATTTT.

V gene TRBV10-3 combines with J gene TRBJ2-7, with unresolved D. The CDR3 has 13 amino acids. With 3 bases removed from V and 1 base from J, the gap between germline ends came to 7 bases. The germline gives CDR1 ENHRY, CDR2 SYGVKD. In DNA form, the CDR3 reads TGTGCCATCAGTGAAATGGGTTCCTACGAGCAGTACTTC. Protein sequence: CAISEMGSYEQYF.

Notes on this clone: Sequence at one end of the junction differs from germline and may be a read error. The CDR3 loop reads CASSVAEGGREIQYF. CDR3 nucleotide sequence: TGTGCCAGCAGCGTAGCGGAGGGGGGCAGAGAGATCCAGTACTTC. This chain connects TRBV9 to TRBJ2-5, with D possibly being TRBD1 or TRBD2 (6 bases each). CDR3 length: 15 amino acids. Germline V CDR1 and CDR2: SGDLS, YYNGEE.